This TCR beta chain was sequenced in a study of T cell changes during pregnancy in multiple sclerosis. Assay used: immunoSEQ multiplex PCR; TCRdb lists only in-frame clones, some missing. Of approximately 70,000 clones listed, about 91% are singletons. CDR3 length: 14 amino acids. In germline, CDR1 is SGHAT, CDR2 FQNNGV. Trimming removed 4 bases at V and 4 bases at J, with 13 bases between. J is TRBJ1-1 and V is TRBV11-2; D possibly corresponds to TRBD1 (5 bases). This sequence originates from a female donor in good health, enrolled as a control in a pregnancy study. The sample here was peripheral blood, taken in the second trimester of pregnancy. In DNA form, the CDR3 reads TGTGCCAGCAGCTATACCCGGGGGGGCACTGAAGCTTTCTTT. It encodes CASSYTRGGTEAFF.